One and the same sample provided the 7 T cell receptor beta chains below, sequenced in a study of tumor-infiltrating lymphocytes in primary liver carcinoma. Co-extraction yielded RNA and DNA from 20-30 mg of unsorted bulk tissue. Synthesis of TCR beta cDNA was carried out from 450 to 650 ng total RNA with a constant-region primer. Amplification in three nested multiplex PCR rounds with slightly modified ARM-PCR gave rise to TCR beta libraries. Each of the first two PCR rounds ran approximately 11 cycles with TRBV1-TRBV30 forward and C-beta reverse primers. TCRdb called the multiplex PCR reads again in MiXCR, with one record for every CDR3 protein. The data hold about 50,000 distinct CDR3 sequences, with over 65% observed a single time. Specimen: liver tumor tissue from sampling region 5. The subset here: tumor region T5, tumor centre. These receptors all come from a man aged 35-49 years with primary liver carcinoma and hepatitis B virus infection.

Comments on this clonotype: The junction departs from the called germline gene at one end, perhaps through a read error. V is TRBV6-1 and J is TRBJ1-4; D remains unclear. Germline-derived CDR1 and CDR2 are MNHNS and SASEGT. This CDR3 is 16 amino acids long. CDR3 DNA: TGTGTCAGCAGCTCGACAATTACGGCCGTTGAGGAAAAAGTGTTTTTT. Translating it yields CVSSSTITAVEEKVFF.

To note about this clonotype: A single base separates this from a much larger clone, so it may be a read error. CDR3 protein: CASSIEGRLETQHF. Written as DNA, the CDR3 is TGTGCCAGTAGTATAGAGGGACGTTTGGAGACCCAGCACTTC. The chain has TRBV19 and TRBJ2-5, with D perhaps assigned TRBD1 or TRBD2 (5 bases each). CDR1 and CDR2 from the germline V gene are LNHDA and SQIVND (reference sequence). The CDR3 covers 14 residues.

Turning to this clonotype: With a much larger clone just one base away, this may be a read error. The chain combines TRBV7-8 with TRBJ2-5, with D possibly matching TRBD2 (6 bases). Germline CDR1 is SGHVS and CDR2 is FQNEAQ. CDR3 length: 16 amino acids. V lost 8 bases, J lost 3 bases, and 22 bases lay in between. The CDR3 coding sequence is TGTGCCAGCGGCCGAAGGGCGGGAATGAGGGAAGAGACCCAGTACTTC. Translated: CASGRRAGMREETQYF.

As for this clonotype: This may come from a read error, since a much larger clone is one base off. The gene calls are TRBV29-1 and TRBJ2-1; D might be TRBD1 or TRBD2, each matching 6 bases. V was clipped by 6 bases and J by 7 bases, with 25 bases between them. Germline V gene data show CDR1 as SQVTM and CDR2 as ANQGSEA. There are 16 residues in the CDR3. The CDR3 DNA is TGCAGCGTCGCTAATCGGGGGCGGGATATGCAGAATGAGCAGTTCTTC. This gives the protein CSVANRGRDMQNEQFF.

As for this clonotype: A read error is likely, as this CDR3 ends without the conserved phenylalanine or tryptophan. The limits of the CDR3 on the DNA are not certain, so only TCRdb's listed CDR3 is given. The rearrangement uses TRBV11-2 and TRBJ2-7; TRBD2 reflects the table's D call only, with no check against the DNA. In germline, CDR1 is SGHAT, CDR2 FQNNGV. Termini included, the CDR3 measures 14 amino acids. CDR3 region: CASSLPDETLRTYL.

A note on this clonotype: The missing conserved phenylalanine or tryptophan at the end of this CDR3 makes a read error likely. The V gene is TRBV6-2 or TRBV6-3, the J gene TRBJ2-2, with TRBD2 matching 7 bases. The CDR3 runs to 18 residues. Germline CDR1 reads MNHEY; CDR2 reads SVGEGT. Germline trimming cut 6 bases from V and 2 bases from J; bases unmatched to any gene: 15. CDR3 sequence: CASSGIGIRLANTGELFL. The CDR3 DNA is TGTGCCAGCAGCGGCATAGGGATTCGACTAGCAAACACCGGGGAGCTGTTTTTA.

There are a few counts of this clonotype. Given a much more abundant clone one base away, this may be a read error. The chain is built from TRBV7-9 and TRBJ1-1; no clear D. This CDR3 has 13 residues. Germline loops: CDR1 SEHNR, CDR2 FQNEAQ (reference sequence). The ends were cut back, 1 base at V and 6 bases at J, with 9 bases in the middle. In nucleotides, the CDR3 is TGTGCCAGCAGCTTAGGGGTAGAGGCTGAAGCTTTCTTT. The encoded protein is CASSLGVEAEAFF.